This record concerns one TCR beta chain sequence. Germline CDR1 SGHRS, CDR2 YFSETQ. V lost 2 bases and J 3 bases, leaving 12 bases between the germline ends. The CDR3 is 15 amino acids. This specimen comes from a study of T cells in Graves' hyperthyroidism and ophthalmopathy. RNA transcripts yielded amplified TCR beta CDR3 regions. First-round RT-PCR targeting the TCR CDR3 was performed with the HTBI primer set. A single record per CDR3 protein comes from TCRdb applying MiXCR to the multiplex PCR reads. The sample has under 350,000 distinct CDR3 sequences, roughly 18% seen once. The gene calls are TRBV5-1 and TRBJ1-3; possibly TRBD1 for D (5 bases). The sample comprised blood. The sequence derives from a woman aged 45-65 years with Graves' hyperthyroidism. The CDR3 reads CASSFHGDLGNTIYF. For the CDR3, the DNA is TGCGCCAGCAGCTTCCACGGGGACCTTGGAAACACCATATATTTT.